One and the same sample provided the 19 T cell receptor beta chains below, sequenced in a study of T cells in Graves' hyperthyroidism and ophthalmopathy. The CDR3 regions of TCR beta were amplified from RNA transcripts. When the TCR CDR3 underwent first-round RT-PCR, the HTBI primer set was used. Via MiXCR, TCRdb re-called the multiplex PCR reads, giving one row per CDR3 protein. The sample includes about 570,000 distinct CDR3 sequences, roughly 50% of them seen just once. The specimen was peripheral blood or thyroid tissue (not recorded which). Every receptor here comes from an adult woman with Graves' disease, either hyperthyroidism or ophthalmopathy (not recorded which).

This clonotype turned up a few times. Just one base apart from a much larger clone, this may be a read error. The chain couples TRBV7-9 to TRBJ1-1, with a weak D call TRBD1 (5 bases). Germline CDR1 and CDR2: SEHNR and FQNEAQ (reference sequence). This CDR3 spans 16 amino acids. CDR3 region: CASSLGLDSQNTEASF. In DNA form, the CDR3 reads TGTGCCAGCAGCTTAGGATTAGACAGCCAGAACACTGAAGCTTCCTTT.

This clonotype was seen only a few times. This chain joins TRBV29-1 and TRBJ1-1, with TRBD1 matching 8 bases. V lost 4 bases and J lost 1; bases outside the gene matches: 2. CDR1 is SQVTM and CDR2 is ANQGSEA in the germline V gene. The CDR3 length is 13 residues. The CDR3 sequence: CSVVGTGNTEAFF. The DNA of the CDR3 is TGCAGCGTTGTAGGGACAGGGAACACTGAAGCTTTCTTT.

The chain carries TRBV20-1 and TRBJ1-5; possible D gene TRBD1, 6 bases. This CDR3 region has 14 residues. The V gene's germline CDR1 is DFQATT and CDR2 SNEGSKA (reference sequence). Trimming removed 6 bases from V and 2 bases from J, with 14 bases in between. The CDR3 DNA reads as TGCAGTGCCGAGAGAGCAGGGGGCAATCAGCCCCAGCATTTT. Translated, it gives CSAERAGGNQPQHF.

This chain joins TRBV10-3 and TRBJ2-5; 8 bases agree with TRBD2. The ends lost 3 bases at V and 5 bases at J; junction bases unmatched: 5. Germline V gene lookup returns CDR1 ENHRY and CDR2 SYGVKD. The CDR3 is 14 residues long. The CDR3 DNA sequence: TGTGCCATCAGTGATTGGCGGGGGGAGGAGACCCAGTACTTC. Protein: CAISDWRGEETQYF.

This clonotype was observed at least ten times. The genes are TRBV7-9 and TRBJ2-7, with 8 bases that match TRBD1. Germline CDR1 reads SEHNR; CDR2 reads FQNEAQ (reference sequence). V lost 5 bases, J lost 3 bases, and 9 bases stayed unmatched. The CDR3 loop spans 15 amino acids. The CDR3 here is CASSHPLTGGYEQYF. The CDR3 DNA is TGTGCCAGCAGCCACCCCCTCACAGGGGGCTACGAGCAGTACTTC.

V gene TRBV5-4 combines with J gene TRBJ2-5, with D tentatively TRBD1 or TRBD2 (5 bases each). The germline CDR1 and CDR2 sequences are SGHNT and YYREEE (reference sequence). The CDR3 covers 14 residues. V was clipped by 2 bases and J by 11 bases, with 19 bases between them. This chain's CDR3 is CASSFGPGVGEQYF. The CDR3 DNA is TGTGCCAGCAGCTTCGGTCCCGGGGTAGGGGAGCAGTACTTC.

Details on this clonotype: One end of the junction fails to match germline, which may point to a read error. This chain links TRBV7-9 with TRBJ2-6, with D possibly being TRBD1 (6 bases). The CDR3 has 12 residues. Germline CDR1 SEHNR, CDR2 FQNEAQ (reference sequence). CDR3 nucleotides: TGTGCCAGCAGCATGACAGGTGGCACTGAAGCTTTC. It specifies CASSMTGGTEAF. The full variable domain, its missing parts supplied by reference TRBV7-9 and TRBJ2-6, is DTGVSQNPRHKITKRGQNVTFRCDPISEHNRLYWYRQTLGQGPEFLTYFQNEAQLEKSRLLSDRFSAERPKGSFSTLEIQRTEQGDSAMYLCASSMTGGTEAFGAGSRLTVL.

The chain joins TRBV18 to TRBJ2-5; tentative D call: TRBD2 (5 bases). The CDR3 has 15 residues. Per the germline V gene, CDR1 is KGHSH and CDR2 is LQKENI. Trimming removed 1 base from V and 2 bases from J, with 11 bases in between. DNA for the CDR3: TGTGCCAGCTCACCACGGGAGATGGCACAAGAGACCCAGTACTTC. This sequence encodes CASSPREMAQETQYF.

This clonotype was seen ten or more times. V is TRBV5-1 and J is TRBJ2-5, with 9 bases that match TRBD2. Trimming at V came to 0 bases and at J to 2 bases, leaving 5 bases not matched to a gene. Germline V gene lookup returns CDR1 SGHRS and CDR2 YFSETQ. The CDR3 has 16 residues. The CDR3, as DNA: TGCGCCAGCAGCTTGGCTCTAGCGGGGAGGCAAGAGACCCAGTACTTC. Protein product: CASSLALAGRQETQYF.

This clonotype was seen a few times. This chain joins TRBV6-5 and TRBJ2-7; 7 bases are shared with TRBD2. This CDR3 is 18 amino acids long. The junction had 20 bases not matched to a gene; V was cut back by 7 bases and J by 2 bases. Germline values: CDR1 MNHEY, CDR2 SVGAGI. CDR3: CASNSGGSVFYLPYEQYF. DNA for the CDR3: TGTGCCAGCAATTCGGGCGGGAGCGTATTTTACCTACCCTACGAGCAGTACTTC.

This clonotype occurred many times. The chain has TRBV29-1 and TRBJ1-2; 9 bases are a match to TRBD1. Germline V gives CDR1 SQVTM, CDR2 ANQGSEA. The CDR3 has 15 amino acids. V trimming: 1 base; J trimming: 8 bases; junction bases outside the gene matches: 11. In DNA, the CDR3 is TGCAGCGTTGAAGGCCAACAGGGGGCAGGATTCGGCTACACCTTC. Translating it yields CSVEGQQGAGFGYTF.

There are a few counts of this clonotype. The genes are TRBV7-8 and TRBJ1-5; 7 bases are shared with TRBD1. Germline V gene lookup returns CDR1 SGHVS and CDR2 FQNEAQ. The CDR3 spans 14 residues. V trimming: 6 bases; J trimming: 7 bases; junction bases outside the gene matches: 9. The CDR3 DNA sequence: TGTGCCAGCAGGTCCGACAGGGACGGACAGCCCCAGCATTTT. It specifies CASRSDRDGQPQHF.

This clonotype was counted ten times or more. The genes are TRBV5-1 and TRBJ2-7, with unresolved D. Germline V lookup: CDR1 SGHRS, CDR2 YFSETQ. The CDR3 is 13 amino acids. Trimming removed 0 bases from V and 7 bases from J, with 11 bases in between. The CDR3 region is CASSLEGAQEQYF. The DNA for the CDR3 is TGCGCCAGCAGCTTGGAGGGTGCACAGGAGCAGTACTTC.

This chain connects TRBV7-2 to TRBJ1-2; possibly TRBD1 for D (6 bases). V was trimmed by 6 bases and J by 10 bases, leaving 21 bases between them. CDR1 is SGHTA, CDR2 FQGNSA, per germline. This CDR3 comprises 14 residues. Here the CDR3 reads CASRSRDTGYDYTF. The CDR3 DNA follows: TGTGCCAGCAGATCCCGGGACACGGGCTACGACTACACCTTC.

DNA for the CDR3: TGCGCCAGCAGCCAAGGGGCCAGGGGGCCTGGAAACACCATATATTTT. This translates into CASSQGARGPGNTIYF. The V and J genes are TRBV4-1 and TRBJ1-3, with TRBD1 matching over 8 bases. The CDR3 length is 16 residues. The germline V gene encodes CDR1 MGHRA and CDR2 YSYEKL. V lost 1 base, J lost 2 bases, and 4 bases stayed unmatched.

This clonotype has ten or more counts. This chain links TRBV7-9 with TRBJ1-5; D is perhaps TRBD1 (5 bases). V dropped 3 bases and J dropped 6 bases, with 12 bases sitting between them. The CDR3 extends over 14 amino acids. Germline CDR1 is SEHNR and CDR2 is FQNEAQ (reference sequence). The CDR3 coding sequence is TGTGCCAGCAGCTTTGGCAGGGAGTCTCAGCCCCAGCATTTT. This translates into CASSFGRESQPQHF.

The V call is TRBV5-1, the J call TRBJ1-6; TRBD1 agrees at 10 bases. The CDR3 has 17 residues. Germline lookup yields CDR1 SGHRS and CDR2 YFSETQ. The junction had 9 bases not matched to a gene; V was cut back by 0 bases and J by 9 bases. In DNA form, the CDR3 reads TGCGCCAGCAGCTTGGTTTCGGACAGGGGGTTTAGTTCACCCCTCCACTTT. Protein product: CASSLVSDRGFSSPLHF. The whole variable domain, remainder taken from reference TRBV5-1 and TRBJ1-6, is KAGVTQTPRYLIKTRGQQVTLSCSPISGHRSVSWYQQTPGQGLQFLFEYFSETQRNKGNFPGRFSGRQFSNSRSEMNVSTLELGDSALYLCASSLVSDRGFSSPLHFGNGTRLTVT.

The chain recombines TRBV20-1 with TRBJ2-5; 12 nucleotides agree with TRBD1. After removal of 8 bases from V and 7 bases from J, the junction contained 8 bases not matched to a gene. The CDR3 is 13 amino acids. Germline V gives CDR1 DFQATT, CDR2 SNEGSKA (reference sequence). CDR3 in amino acids: CSSKGGQGATQYF. CDR3 sequence (DNA): TGCAGTTCGAAGGGGGGACAGGGGGCGACCCAGTACTTC.

This chain links TRBV9 with TRBJ1-4; 10 positions match TRBD1. J was trimmed by 8 bases and V by 0 bases; bases with no gene match: 4. There are 15 residues in the CDR3. The germline gives CDR1 SGDLS, CDR2 YYNGEE. CDR3 amino acids: CASSVAGTGEEKLFF. CDR3 DNA: TGTGCCAGCAGCGTAGCAGGGACAGGGGAAGAAAAACTGTTTTTT. Combining the CDR3 with reference TRBV9 and TRBJ1-4 gives the whole variable domain DSGVTQTPKHLITATGQRVTLRCSPRSGDLSVYWYQQSLDQGLQFLIQYYNGEERAKGNILERFSAQQFPDLHSELNLSSLELGDSALYFCASSVAGTGEEKLFFGSGTQLSVL.